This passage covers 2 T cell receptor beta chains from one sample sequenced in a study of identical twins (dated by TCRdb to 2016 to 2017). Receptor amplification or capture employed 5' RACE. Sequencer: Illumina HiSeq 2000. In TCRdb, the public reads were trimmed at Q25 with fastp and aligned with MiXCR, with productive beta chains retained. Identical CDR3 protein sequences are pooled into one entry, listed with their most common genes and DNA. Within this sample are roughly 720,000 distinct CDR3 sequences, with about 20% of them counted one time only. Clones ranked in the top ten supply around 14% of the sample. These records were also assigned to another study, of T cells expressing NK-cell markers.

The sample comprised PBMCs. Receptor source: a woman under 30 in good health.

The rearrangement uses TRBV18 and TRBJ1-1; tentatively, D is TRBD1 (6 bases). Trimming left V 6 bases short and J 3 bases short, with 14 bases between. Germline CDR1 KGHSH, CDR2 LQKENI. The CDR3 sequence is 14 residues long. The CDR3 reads CASSPQGLDTEAFF. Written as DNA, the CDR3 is TGTGCCAGCTCTCCCCAGGGGCTAGACACTGAAGCTTTCTTT.

In DNA form, the CDR3 reads TGTGCCAGCAGCCCCGGACTAGTGACCTACAATGAGCAGTTCTTC. It codes for CASSPGLVTYNEQFF. This sequence joins TRBV7-6 and TRBJ2-1; 7 bases are shared with TRBD2. The length of the CDR3 is 15 residues. Germline CDR1 reads SGHVS; CDR2 reads FNYEAQ. V trimming: 5 bases; J trimming: 2 bases; junction bases outside the gene matches: 6.